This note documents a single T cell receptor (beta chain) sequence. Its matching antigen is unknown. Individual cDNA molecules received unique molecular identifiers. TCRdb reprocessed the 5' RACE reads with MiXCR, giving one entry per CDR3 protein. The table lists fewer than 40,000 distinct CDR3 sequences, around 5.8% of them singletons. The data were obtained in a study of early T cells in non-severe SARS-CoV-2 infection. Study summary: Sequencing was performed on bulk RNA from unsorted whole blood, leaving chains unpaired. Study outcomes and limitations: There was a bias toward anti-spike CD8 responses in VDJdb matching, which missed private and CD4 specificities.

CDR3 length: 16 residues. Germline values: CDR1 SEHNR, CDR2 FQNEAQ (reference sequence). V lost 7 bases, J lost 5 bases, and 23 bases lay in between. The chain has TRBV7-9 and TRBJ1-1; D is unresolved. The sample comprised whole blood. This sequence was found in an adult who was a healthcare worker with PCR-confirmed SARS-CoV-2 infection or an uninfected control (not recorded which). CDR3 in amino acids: CASTIPTGGDGTEAFF. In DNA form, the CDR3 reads TGTGCCAGCACCATACCGACGGGCGGGGATGGGACTGAAGCTTTCTTT.